A selection of T cell receptor beta chains follows, all from one sample in a study of early T cells in non-severe SARS-CoV-2 infection. TCRdb used MiXCR to reprocess the 5' RACE reads, holding one entry per CDR3 protein. The sample has tens of thousands of distinct CDR3 sequences, around 13% seen once. Sequenced: whole blood. All receptors derive from an adult who was a healthcare worker with PCR-confirmed SARS-CoV-2 infection or an uninfected control (not recorded which). The CDR3 runs from the conserved cysteine through the conserved F or W. The D gene is left open where the match is weak. A row's size may be missing; if present it is once, few, many or a size class.

>TRBJ2-2|TRBV28|NA|NA
TGTGCCAGCAGGGGACGGTTGGGCACCGGGGAGCTGTTTTTT
CASRGRLGTGELFF
>TRBJ2-7|TRBV2|NA|few
TGTGCCAGCACTTCGGGGACCTACGAGCAGTACTTC
CASTSGTYEQYF
>TRBJ2-2|TRBV7-7|NA|NA
TGTGCTAGCAGCTTTTTCCCCGGGGAGCTGTTTTTT
CASSFFPGELFF
>TRBJ2-7|TRBV15|TRBD2|NA
TGTGCCACCAGCAGACCGACTAGCGGGGACAACGAGCAGTACTTC
CATSRPTSGDNEQYF
>TRBJ1-5|TRBV14|NA|NA
TGTGCCAGCAGCCAAGGATTCTATCAGCCCCAGCATTTT
CASSQGFYQPQHF
>TRBJ2-3|TRBV28|NA|NA
TGTGCCAGCAGTTCCCTGGGATCCGCGGGTAGCACAGATACGCAGTATTTT
CASSSLGSAGSTDTQYF
>TRBJ1-1|TRBV29-1|TRBD1|many
TGCAGCGTTGAAGCGACAGGGGGTTTAACTGAAGCTTTCTTT
CSVEATGGLTEAFF
>TRBJ2-7|TRBV7-2|TRBD1|NA
TGTGCCAGCAGCGGCCTCAGGGGGACCGAGCAGTACTTC
CASSGLRGTEQYF
>TRBJ1-2|TRBV29-1|NA|few
TGCAGCGTTTTACAGGGTGATGGCTACACCTTC
CSVLQGDGYTF
>TRBJ2-3|TRBV11-2|TRBD2|few
TGTGCCAGCAGCGAATTAAGAGGGCGGGGGGTTACTCTCACAGATACGCAGTATTTT
CASSELRGRGVTLTDTQYF